Listed below are T cell receptor beta chains from one sample, sequenced in a study of cytomegalovirus exposure and HLA in healthy donors. Assay: immunoSEQ multiplex PCR; the TCRdb copy retains only in-frame clones and omits some. The table has approximately 65,000 clones, 55% to 75% seen once; the top ten hold 17%. The sample comprised PBMCs. These receptors all come from a middle-aged man in good health and CMV-seropositive. The CDR3 runs from the conserved cysteine through the conserved F or W. Each record gives: D gene, J gene, clone size, V gene, CDR3 DNA, CDR3 protein. D genes are given only for firm matches. Not every row has a clone size; where given, it reads once, few, many or a size class.

d_gene: NA; j_gene: TRBJ2-1; abundance: NA; v_gene: TRBV13; CDR3nt: TGTGCCAGCAGCTCCCTAGAGGGCCCTAATGAGCAGTTCTTC; CDR3aa: CASSSLEGPNEQFF
d_gene: NA; j_gene: TRBJ1-5; abundance: NA; v_gene: TRBV14; CDR3nt: TGTGCCAGCAGCCAAGACGGCAATCAGCCCCAGCATTTT; CDR3aa: CASSQDGNQPQHF
d_gene: NA; j_gene: TRBJ2-7; abundance: few; v_gene: TRBV9; CDR3nt: TGTGCCAGCACCTCAGGGCGGGGAACCGAGCAGTACTTC; CDR3aa: CASTSGRGTEQYF
d_gene: TRBD1; j_gene: TRBJ2-7; abundance: NA; v_gene: TRBV7-8; CDR3nt: TGTGCCAGCAGCCAATCGGACAGGGCTTCCTACGAGCAGTACTTC; CDR3aa: CASSQSDRASYEQYF
d_gene: TRBD1; j_gene: TRBJ2-7; abundance: NA; v_gene: TRBV29-1; CDR3nt: TGCAGCGTTGTAACCGGACAGGGGATTCAGGAGCAGTACTTC; CDR3aa: CSVVTGQGIQEQYF
d_gene: NA; j_gene: TRBJ1-2; abundance: NA; v_gene: TRBV2; CDR3nt: TGTGCCAGCAGTGGGGACACTTATGGCTACACCTTC; CDR3aa: CASSGDTYGYTF
d_gene: NA; j_gene: TRBJ2-7; abundance: NA; v_gene: TRBV7-2; CDR3nt: TGTGCCAGCAGCTACAATGACGGAGTGGATCACGAGCAGTACTTC; CDR3aa: CASSYNDGVDHEQYF
d_gene: TRBD2; j_gene: TRBJ2-3; abundance: NA; v_gene: TRBV5-1; CDR3nt: TGCGCCAGCAGCACTAGCGGGAGTTCAGATACGCAGTATTTT; CDR3aa: CASSTSGSSDTQYF
d_gene: TRBD1; j_gene: TRBJ1-4; abundance: NA; v_gene: TRBV4-1; CDR3nt: TGCGCCAGCAGCCAGTGGACAGGGGCAACTAATGAAAAACTGTTTTTT; CDR3aa: CASSQWTGATNEKLFF
d_gene: TRBD2; j_gene: TRBJ2-7; abundance: medium-sized; v_gene: TRBV4-2; CDR3nt: TGTGCCAGCAGCCAAGATAGGACTAGCGGGAGAGGGCAGTACTTC; CDR3aa: CASSQDRTSGRGQYF
d_gene: NA; j_gene: TRBJ1-2; abundance: NA; v_gene: TRBV1; CDR3nt: TGCACCAGCAGCCAAGATCATTTCCTCGAGAGGCGGCTAGGCTACACCTTC; CDR3aa: CTSSQDHFLERRLGYTF
d_gene: NA; j_gene: TRBJ2-2; abundance: few; v_gene: TRBV27; CDR3nt: TGTGCCAGCAGCCGCAACAGGGCCCTGAACACCGGGGAGCTGTTTTTT; CDR3aa: CASSRNRALNTGELFF
d_gene: NA; j_gene: TRBJ2-2; abundance: NA; v_gene: TRBV9; CDR3nt: TGTGCCAGCAGCGTTCAGGGCGGGGAGCTGTTTTTT; CDR3aa: CASSVQGGELFF
d_gene: NA; j_gene: TRBJ1-2; abundance: NA; v_gene: TRBV10-3; CDR3nt: TGTGCCATCGGGGATGGAACAGGGTGGGATGGCTACACCTTC; CDR3aa: CAIGDGTGWDGYTF
d_gene: TRBD1; j_gene: TRBJ1-5; abundance: NA; v_gene: TRBV7-2; CDR3nt: TGTGCCAGCAGCGCCCGGACAGGGGAGAATCAGCCCCAGCATTTT; CDR3aa: CASSARTGENQPQHF
d_gene: NA; j_gene: TRBJ1-6; abundance: NA; v_gene: TRBV4-3; CDR3nt: TGCGCCAGCAGCCAACAAAGAGTCTCACCCCTCCACTTT; CDR3aa: CASSQQRVSPLHF
d_gene: NA; j_gene: TRBJ1-1; abundance: once; v_gene: TRBV9; CDR3nt: TGTGCCAGCAGCGTAGTCTGGCAGGGCACTGAAGCTTTCTTT; CDR3aa: CASSVVWQGTEAFF
d_gene: TRBD1; j_gene: TRBJ1-5; abundance: few; v_gene: TRBV7-3; CDR3nt: TGTGCCAGCAGCCTTCCGACAGGGGTGAGCAATCAGCCCCAGCATTTT; CDR3aa: CASSLPTGVSNQPQHF